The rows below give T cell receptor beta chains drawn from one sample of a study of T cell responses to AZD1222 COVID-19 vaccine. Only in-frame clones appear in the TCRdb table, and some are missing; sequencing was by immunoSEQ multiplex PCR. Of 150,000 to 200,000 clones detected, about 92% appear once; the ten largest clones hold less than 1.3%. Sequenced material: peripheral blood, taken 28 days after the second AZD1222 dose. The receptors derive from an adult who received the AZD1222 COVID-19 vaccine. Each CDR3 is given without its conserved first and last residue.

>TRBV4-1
ASSRGMDRRIPETQY
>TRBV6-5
ASRPPGQIIGYT
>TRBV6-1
ASSDRRVSLVGSGNTIY
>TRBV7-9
ASSLSGRKDGYEQY
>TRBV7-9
ASSLVRQGDGYT
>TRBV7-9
ASSLVAAAALNTEAF
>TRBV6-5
ASTGGMGDTQY
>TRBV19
ASRGTEAF
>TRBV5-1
ASSPDSIYEQY
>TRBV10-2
ASSDLLTGIAYNEQF
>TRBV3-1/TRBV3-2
ASSRRTFQDYGYT
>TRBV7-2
ASSLDPGVGEQY
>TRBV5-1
ASSLDGTERSGTEAF
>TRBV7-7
ASSLLKRGGRETQY
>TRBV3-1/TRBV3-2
ASSQGGRSYYEQY
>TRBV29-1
SVEEDSNTEAF
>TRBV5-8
ASSDRGVGGQPQH
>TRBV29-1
SVVSSQVNTEAF
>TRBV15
ATSRGTGTIYEQY
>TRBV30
AWSVSYSGNTIY
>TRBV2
ASNEGNYGYT
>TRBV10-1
ASNAALNSPLH
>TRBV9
ASSPRGDLNEKLF
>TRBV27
ASSFLGAERLANYGYT
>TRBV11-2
ASSPGNTGELF
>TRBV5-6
ASGSSSRGEQF
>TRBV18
ASSPEGLAGGNQETQY
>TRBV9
ASSVAWQETYEQY
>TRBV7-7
ASTPVGLKPTNEKLF
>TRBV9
ASSDSGYNTDTQY
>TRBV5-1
ASSLGGEAF
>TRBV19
ASSTQGGALNTEAF
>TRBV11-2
ASSLGLGQGAGGYT
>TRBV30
AWKRGLYEKLF
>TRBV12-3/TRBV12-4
ASRSRGAYEQY
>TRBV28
ATQWGVWNTEAF
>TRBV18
ASSTGQGYYEQY
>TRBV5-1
ASSRATSGGAEDTQY
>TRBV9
ASSVDAGDGYT
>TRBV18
ASSPGGVYSGANVLT
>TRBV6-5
ASSYTREGEAF
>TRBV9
ASSVDGRGRGNEQF